This TCR beta chain was sequenced for a study of T cell repertoires in cytomegalovirus infection. Study context: Both a matching HLA type and CMV infection were indicated by public TCR beta signatures.

Broader study findings: CMV-specific TCR beta clonotypes restricted by HLA-C dominated the ex vivo response. Identification of carriers of CMV plus the relevant HLA was achieved through cumulative public TCR beta family frequency.

The sample holds many counts of this clonotype. As yet, its antigen is unknown. One entry per CDR3 protein results from TCRdb running MiXCR on the reads. This repertoire shows hundreds of thousands of distinct CDR3 sequences, around 10% found once; its top ten account for 10%. Germline loops: CDR1 DFQATT, CDR2 SNEGSKA (reference sequence). There are 13 residues in the CDR3. V lost 1 base and J 4 bases, leaving 9 bases between the germline ends. The sequencing input was PBMCs. The chain uses TRBV20-1 and TRBJ2-3; D is tentatively TRBD1 or TRBD2 (5 bases each). This TCR was recovered from a human donor in good health (CMV status not recorded). Some clones in this sample may be carry-over from other donors' samples. The CDR3 nucleotides read TGCAGTGCTAGAGGAGGGGCCGCAGATACGCAGTATTTT. Its protein product is CSARGGAADTQYF.